The 7 T cell receptor beta chains below were found in one sample sequenced in a study of blood T cell repertoires in COVID-19. Sequencing was performed with immunoSEQ multiplex PCR; in TCRdb, only in-frame clones are kept and a portion is missing. Among roughly 100,000 clones listed, roughly 81% were seen once. Sequenced: peripheral blood. The origin of the receptors is a woman aged 70-85 years with acute or convalescent COVID-19.

The chain employs TRBV14 and TRBJ2-2, with D possibly being TRBD2 (6 bases). The CDR3 extends over 19 amino acids. The germline CDR1 and CDR2 sequences are SGHDN and FVKESK. V dropped 1 base and J dropped 8 bases, with 26 bases sitting between them. CDR3 residues: CASSQVAADPGPTRGELFF. The CDR3 nucleotides read TGTGCCAGCAGCCAAGTGGCAGCAGATCCCGGGCCGACTAGGGGGGAGCTGTTTTTT.

The CDR3 here is CASSPVGQGAEAFF. CDR3 sequence (DNA): TGTGCCAGCAGCCCGGTCGGGCAGGGGGCTGAAGCTTTCTTT. V usage is TRBV7-2 and J usage is TRBJ1-1; 7 bases line up with TRBD1. Germline loops: CDR1 SGHTA, CDR2 FQGNSA. This CDR3 contains 14 residues. Unmatched junction bases numbered 9, after V lost 5 bases and J lost 6 bases. The full variable domain, with the rest looked up from reference TRBV7-2 and TRBJ1-1, is GAGVSQSPSNKVTEKGKDVELRCDPISGHTALYWYRQSLGQGLEFLIYFQGNSAPDKSGLPSDRFSAERTGGSVSTLTIQRTQQEDSAVYLCASSPVGQGAEAFFGQGTRLTVV.

The V gene is TRBV5-1, the J gene TRBJ2-7; TRBD1 aligns across 9 bases. This CDR3 is built from 15 residues. Losses at the gene ends were 4 bases for V and 2 bases for J; bases not matched to a gene: 7. Germline CDR1 is SGHRS and CDR2 is YFSETQ. This chain's CDR3 is CASSLVGQGPYEQYF. CDR3 sequence (DNA): TGCGCCAGCAGCCTTGTGGGACAGGGACCCTACGAGCAGTACTTC.

The chain recombines TRBV19 with TRBJ2-5; TRBD1 matches 8 bases. The CDR3 sequence is 15 residues long. Germline CDR1 LNHDA, CDR2 SQIVND (reference sequence). Trimming removed 7 bases from V and 3 bases from J; junction bases left unmatched: 10. The CDR3 bases are TGTGCCAGTAAGTGGACAGGGAATCGCGAAGAGACCCAGTACTTC. Its translation: CASKWTGNREETQYF. Combining the CDR3 with reference TRBV19 and TRBJ2-5 gives the whole variable domain DGGITQSPKYLFRKEGQNVTLSCEQNLNHDAMYWYRQDPGQGLRLIYYSQIVNDFQKGDIAEGYSVSREKKESFPLTVTSAQKNPTAFYLCASKWTGNREETQYFGPGTRLLVL.

The gene calls are TRBV5-6 and TRBJ2-5, with D possibly matching TRBD2 (5 bases). Germline CDR1 is SGHDT and CDR2 is YYEEEE. V dropped 4 bases and J dropped 1 base, with 17 bases sitting between them. The length of the CDR3 is 16 residues. CDR3 loop: CASSDARVGAQETQYF. CDR3 nucleotide sequence: TGTGCCAGCAGCGACGCACGGGTGGGAGCCCAAGAGACCCAGTACTTC.

The chain links TRBV5-1 to TRBJ1-5, with TRBD1 matching over 8 bases. Unmatched junction bases numbered 5, after V lost 3 bases and J lost 6 bases. The CDR3 has 14 residues. The germline V gene has CDR1 SGHRS and CDR2 YFSETQ. The CDR3: CASSSGQGSQPQHF. The CDR3 DNA sequence: TGCGCCAGCAGCTCAGGACAGGGTAGTCAGCCCCAGCATTTT.

This clone was detected only a few times. V is TRBV19 and J is TRBJ1-5; 12 bases are a match to TRBD1. CDR1 is LNHDA, CDR2 SQIVND, per germline (reference sequence). The CDR3 runs to 15 residues. V was pared by 6 bases and J by 2 bases, with 2 bases of the junction left unmatched. The CDR3 nucleotides are TGTGCCAGTAGCGGGACAGGGGGCGGCAATCAGCCCCAGCATTTT. Translated: CASSGTGGGNQPQHF.